These 11 T cell receptor beta chains came from one sample sequenced in a study of blood T cell repertoires in COVID-19 (dated by TCRdb to between 2020 and 2021). Preparation of the library involved the immunoSEQ multiplex PCR assay. Not all clones reach the TCRdb copy of this immuneACCESS table, which keeps in-frame sequences only. Checked studies attribute under half of the gap to unresolved V genes and leave the rest unexplained. The sample has 130,000 to 150,000 clones on record, 75% to 85% of them singletons. Around 5% of the sample comes from the top ten. The sequenced sample consisted of peripheral blood. These receptors were collected from a woman in her sixties or seventies with COVID-19, enrolled during active disease.

J is TRBJ2-5 and V is TRBV19; 8 bases match TRBD1. CDR1 and CDR2 from the germline V gene are LNHDA and SQIVND (reference sequence). V dropped 8 bases and J dropped 5; count of bases not matched to a gene: 7. CDR3 length: 13 residues. DNA of the CDR3: TGTGCCAGTCAGGACAGGGTGGGGGAGACCCAGTACTTC. Its protein product is CASQDRVGETQYF.

This rearrangement joins TRBV4-1 to TRBJ1-2, with TRBD1 matching over 11 bases. The J segment lost 8 bases and the V segment lost 4 bases, leaving 9 bases of the junction unmatched. The germline V gene has CDR1 MGHRA and CDR2 YSYEKL. This CDR3 region has 15 residues. The CDR3 spells CASSLTGRTGGGYTF. The DNA of the CDR3 is TGCGCCAGCAGCCTAACCGGGCGGACAGGGGGCGGCTACACCTTC.

This clone was observed a single time. The chain uses TRBV3-1 (or the pseudogene TRBV3-2) and TRBJ1-6; no definite D call. Trimming shortened V by 3 bases and J by 14 bases, and 8 bases separated the two germline ends. The CDR3 runs to 11 residues. In germline, CDR1 is LGHDT, CDR2 YNNKEL (reference sequence). The CDR3 reads CASSQNRALHF. CDR3 in DNA: TGTGCCAGCAGCCAGAACCGGGCCCTCCACTTT.

This clone was observed at least ten times. The chain has TRBV2 and TRBJ2-2; 9 bases map to TRBD1. After removal of 7 bases from V and 6 bases from J, the junction contained 6 bases not matched to a gene. CDR3 length: 14 residues. Germline values: CDR1 SNHLY, CDR2 FYNNEI. The CDR3 DNA sequence: TGTGCCAGCAATGGACAGGGGTGGGCCGGGGAGCTGTTTTTT. As protein: CASNGQGWAGELFF.

The CDR3 bases are TGTGCCAGCGGGGACAGATTTAATGAAAAACTGTTTTTT. Amino acid sequence: CASGDRFNEKLFF. The chain uses TRBV27 and TRBJ1-4, with 7 bases matching TRBD1. CDR3 length: 13 residues. The V gene's germline CDR1 is MNHEY and CDR2 SMNVEV (reference sequence). Losses at the gene ends were 8 bases for V and 4 bases for J; bases not matched to a gene: 4. The full variable domain, rest sourced from reference TRBV27 and TRBJ1-4, is EAQVTQNPRYLITVTGKKLTVTCSQNMNHEYMSWYRQDPGLGLRQIYYSMNVEVTDKGDVPEGYKVSRKEKRNFPLILESPSPNQTSLYFCASGDRFNEKLFFGSGTQLSVL.

V usage is TRBV21-1 and J usage is TRBJ2-7; the D call TRBD2 from the table was never checked on the DNA. TRBV21-1 is described as a pseudogene. This CDR3 region has 11 residues. The CDR3 DNA follows: TGTGCCAGCAGCAAAACTCACGAGCAGTACTTC. Translated, it gives CASSKTHEQYF.

The chain combines TRBV28 with TRBJ1-2; TRBD1 agrees at 7 bases. V shed 2 bases and J 6 bases; nucleotides not matched to a gene: 6. This CDR3 spans 14 amino acids. The germline CDR1 and CDR2 sequences are MDHEN and SYDVKM. CDR3 nucleotide sequence: TGTGCCAGCAGTTTAACTGGGACAGAAGATGGCTACACCTTC. It translates to CASSLTGTEDGYTF.

The chain uses TRBV7-9 and TRBJ1-5; D is possibly TRBD1 (5 bases). Germline V gene lookup returns CDR1 SEHNR and CDR2 FQNEAQ (reference sequence). The CDR3 extends over 14 amino acids. With 5 bases removed from V and 6 bases from J, the gap between germline ends came to 14 bases. The CDR3 DNA follows: TGTGCCAGCAGCCGGGGGGAGGTGGGTCAGCCCCAGCATTTT. Protein: CASSRGEVGQPQHF.

The genes are TRBV19 and TRBJ2-6, with D maybe TRBD1 (5 bases). Germline values: CDR1 LNHDA, CDR2 SQIVND (reference sequence). This CDR3 has 16 amino acids. Trimming shortened V by 2 bases and J by 0 bases, and 8 bases separated the two germline ends. The CDR3, as DNA: TGTGCCAGTAGTATATTCGACAGCTCTGGGGCCAACGTCCTGACTTTC. It codes for CASSIFDSSGANVLTF.

This clone was observed once. This CDR3 is CASRPPTDTEAFF. Here the CDR3 DNA reads TGTGCCAGCAGGCCTCCCACGGACACTGAAGCTTTCTTT. The chain recombines TRBV12-3 or TRBV12-4 with TRBJ1-1; D is undetermined. The CDR3 runs to 13 residues. Trimming removed 6 bases at V and 3 bases at J, with 11 bases between.

The chain employs TRBV7-9 and TRBJ1-3; possible D gene TRBD1, 6 bases. Germline V gene data show CDR1 as SEHNR and CDR2 as FQNEAQ (reference sequence). Trimming shortened V by 5 bases and J by 1 base, and 15 bases separated the two germline ends. CDR3 size: 16 residues. The CDR3 DNA is TGTGCCAGCAGCCCAACCGGACAGTTTTCTGGAAACACCATATATTTT. Amino acid sequence: CASSPTGQFSGNTIYF.